This TCR beta chain was sequenced in a study of PD-1 blockade in classical Hodgkin lymphoma. Study-wide results and caveats: Factors driving the repertoire differences, possibly disease activity or prior therapy, remain undefined. Newly diagnosed patients reportedly had lower baseline TCR diversity than healthy donors.

Time point meaning: newly diagnosed, previously untreated cHL patient sample. Negative magnetic selection isolated CD4+ T cells from thawed PBMCs. This CDR3 has 16 residues. The germline gives CDR1 SGHVS, CDR2 FQNEAQ. V lost 5 bases and J 3 bases, leaving 19 bases between the germline ends. Note on this clone: The antigen is unknown.

The method was immunoSEQ multiplex PCR; TCRdb's version includes in-frame clones alone and lacks a portion of them. The sample records tens of thousands of clones, 88% being singletons. This chain joins TRBV7-8 and TRBJ1-1; D is unclear. Sequencing was performed on CD4+ T cells from blood. This clonotype originated in a human donor with classical Hodgkin lymphoma. Written as DNA, the CDR3 is TGTGCCAGCAGCAAAGGACGCGCCCGGGAATACACTGAAGCTTTCTTT. Translating it yields CASSKGRAREYTEAFF.